Only a few counts were recorded for the clone carrying this TCR beta chain. The CDR3 is made up of 13 amino acids. Germline V gene lookup returns CDR1 SGHDT and CDR2 YYEEEE. Trimming took off 2 bases at V and 6 bases at J, with 6 bases between the two ends. Libraries were prepared by immunoSEQ multiplex PCR; TCRdb keeps only in-frame clonotypes and omits some of them. The sample lists around 250,000 clones, 85% to 90% occurring once. This sample is part of a study of blood T cell repertoires in COVID-19. Turning to the study itself: Some COVID-19 samples were acute and others convalescent; all came from the United States, Italy and Spain. T cells, B-cell-depleted T cells, or PBMCs provided the cDNA or gDNA that served as material.

The sequenced material came from peripheral blood. The chain couples TRBV5-6 to TRBJ1-6; no clear D gene. The TCR sequence derives from a woman between 65 and 79 years old with active or convalescent COVID-19. The CDR3 sequence is CASSLFRNSPLHF. In DNA, the CDR3 is TGTGCCAGCAGCTTATTCCGTAATTCACCCCTCCACTTT.